This TCR beta chain originates from a study of early T cells in non-severe SARS-CoV-2 infection. Study summary: With bulk RNA from unsorted whole blood as input, sequencing yielded unpaired chains.

Tagging with unique molecular identifiers was applied to individual cDNA molecules. MiXCR, applied by TCRdb to the 5' RACE reads, yields one record per CDR3 protein. The table has 63,000 or so distinct CDR3 sequences, more than 9.5% seen once. Study outcomes and limitations: The VDJdb matching leaned toward anti-spike CD8 responses and overlooked private and CD4 specificities.

Trimming took 3 bases from V and 4 from J, leaving 7 bases between them. There are 13 residues in the CDR3. A note on this clonotype: Its antigen is unidentified.

This TCR was sampled from an adult who was a healthcare worker with PCR-confirmed SARS-CoV-2 infection or an uninfected control (not recorded which). V gene TRBV12-3 or TRBV12-4 combines with J gene TRBJ1-3, with no clear D. Sample: whole blood, taken at baseline. The CDR3 DNA is TGTGCCAGCAGTTTGGGTCAAGGAAACACCATATATTTT. Encoded protein: CASSLGQGNTIYF.